This T cell receptor (beta chain) was found in a study of blood T cell repertoires in COVID-19. Germline CDR1 and CDR2: SNHLY and FYNNEI. CDR3 length: 12 amino acids. V was pared by 7 bases and J by 3 bases, with 8 bases between. Sequencing used immunoSEQ multiplex PCR; TCRdb keeps in-frame clones, though not all of them. The sample has about 98,000 clones; approximately 84% are singletons. Sequencing used peripheral blood. The chain employs TRBV2 and TRBJ2-3; no clear D gene. This receptor was taken from a woman aged 80 or over with acute or convalescent COVID-19. DNA for the CDR3: TGTGCCAGCAAGACTGATACAGATACGCAGTATTTT. This translates into CASKTDTDTQYF.